This T cell receptor (beta chain) was observed in a study of CD8 T cells in Susac syndrome. The authors carried out high-throughput sequencing of TCR beta. They applied it to CD8+ and CD4+ T cells obtained from blood. Each Susac syndrome patient had definite or probable disease by recently defined criteria. Reverse transcription of 0.5 to 1 ug RNA used random hexamers. Coverage of TCR beta CDR3 amplification by immunoSEQ multiplex PCR extended to 54 Vbeta and 13 Jbeta. TCRdb re-analysed the immunoSEQ multiplex PCR reads in MiXCR, keeping a single row per CDR3 protein. The sample lists 120,000 or so distinct CDR3 sequences, about 94% seen once, with about 0.27% in the top ten. On this clonotype: The antigen is unknown.

V lost 8 bases and J lost 5, with 12 bases in between. Germline V gene data show CDR1 as SQVTM and CDR2 as ANQGSEA. The CDR3 has 12 amino acids. The study's findings and limits: Among active patients and in TEMRA cells, CD8+ clonal expansion in Susac reached its peak.

The sequenced material came from CD8+ T cells from PBMCs. V gene TRBV29-1 combines with J gene TRBJ2-2, with D perhaps TRBD1 (7 bases). This TCR was recovered from a human donor with Susac syndrome. CDR3 sequence reads: CSSAGGTGELFF. In DNA, the CDR3 is TGCAGCTCCGCAGGGGGGACCGGGGAGCTGTTTTTT.